These 26 T cell receptor beta chains originate from one sample sequenced in a study of T cell repertoires in cytomegalovirus infection. Their antigens remain unidentified. MiXCR, run by TCRdb on the reads, gives a single entry per CDR3 protein. Of 650,000 to 850,000 distinct CDR3 sequences in the sample, 25% to 35% were seen once. Here the sequenced sample was cultured CD8+ T cells from PBMCs, taken from culture after CMV antigen stimulation. The receptors come from a human donor in good health (CMV status not recorded). Some clones in this sample may be carry-over from other donors' samples.

This clonotype has just a few counts. J is TRBJ2-5 and V is TRBV11-1; no clear D gene. In germline, CDR1 is SGHAT, CDR2 FQDESV (reference sequence). The CDR3 totals 15 residues. Trimming stripped 1 base from V and 4 bases from J, with 13 bases between. This CDR3 is CASSLERRPGETQYF. CDR3 in DNA: TGTGCCAGCAGCTTAGAGAGACGGCCGGGAGAGACCCAGTACTTC.

In DNA, the CDR3 is TGTGCCAGTAGTATAATGGGTGCGGGTCAGCCCCAGCATTTT. Protein sequence: CASSIMGAGQPQHF. The chain recombines TRBV19 with TRBJ1-5; D call uncertain. There are 14 residues in the CDR3. Germline CDR1 and CDR2: LNHDA and SQIVND (reference sequence). With 2 bases removed from V and 6 bases from J, the gap between germline ends came to 11 bases.

V gene TRBV10-2 combines with J gene TRBJ2-1; TRBD2 matches at 9 bases. The CDR3 totals 14 residues. Germline V gene data show CDR1 as WSHSY and CDR2 as SAAADI. V was clipped by 2 bases and J by 8 bases; unmatched bases: 4. The CDR3 protein is CASSEAGGNDEQFF. In DNA, the CDR3 is TGCGCCAGCAGTGAGGCGGGGGGGAACGATGAGCAGTTCTTC.

The chain couples TRBV7-1 to TRBJ2-5; the D gene could be TRBD1 or TRBD2 (5 bases each). TRBV7-1 is treated as an ORF (open reading frame) with a function not yet certain. The CDR3 is made up of 14 amino acids. V shed 5 bases and J shed 4 bases, with 14 bases lying between them. Written as DNA, the CDR3 is TGTGCCAGCAGCCCCCGTAAGGGACGAGAGACCCAGTACTTC. It specifies CASSPRKGRETQYF.

The chain uses TRBV20-1 and TRBJ2-2; 10 positions agree with TRBD2. Looked up from germline, CDR1 is DFQATT and CDR2 is SNEGSKA (reference sequence). Trimming removed 3 bases from V and 1 base from J; junction bases left unmatched: 11. CDR3 size: 18 residues. This CDR3 reads CSASGGLATQRNTGELFF. DNA for the CDR3: TGCAGTGCTAGCGGGGGACTAGCGACCCAAAGGAACACCGGGGAGCTGTTTTTT.

This clonotype was counted between two and nine times. The CDR3 DNA reads TGTGCCAGCAGCTGGGGATCCGGGGCCTCCACATTCTACAATGAGCAGTTCTTC. It codes for CASSWGSGASTFYNEQFF. The chain joins TRBV7-8 to TRBJ2-1, with D perhaps TRBD1 or TRBD2 (5 bases each). Trimming took off 4 bases at V and 3 bases at J, with 22 bases between the two ends. The germline V gene encodes CDR1 SGHVS and CDR2 FQNEAQ. This CDR3 contains 18 residues. The full variable domain, completed using reference TRBV7-8 and TRBJ2-1, is GAGVSQSPRYKVAKRGQDVALRCDPISGHVSLFWYQQALGQGPEFLTYFQNEAQLDKSGLPSDRFFAERPEGSVSTLKIQRTQQEDSAVYLCASSWGSGASTFYNEQFFGPGTRLTVL.

The chain links TRBV7-6 to TRBJ1-1; unclear D gene. Germline V gene sequence: CDR1 SGHVS, CDR2 FNYEAQ. The ends were cut back, 0 bases at V and 3 bases at J, with 8 bases in the middle. CDR3 length: 14 amino acids. The CDR3 DNA follows: TGTGCCAGCAGCTTAGCGCTGGCAGACACTGAAGCTTTCTTT. It translates to CASSLALADTEAFF. Based on the CDR3 plus reference TRBV7-6 and TRBJ1-1, the full variable domain is GAGVSQSPRYKVTKRGQDVALRCDPISGHVSLYWYRQALGQGPEFLTYFNYEAQQDKSGLPNDRFSAERPEGSISTLTIQRTEQRDSAMYRCASSLALADTEAFFGQGTRLTVV.

About this clonotype itself: The junction departs from the called germline gene at one end, perhaps through a read error. The rearrangement uses TRBV12-3 or TRBV12-4 and TRBJ2-7, with 13 bases that match TRBD2. This CDR3 contains 16 residues. The CDR3 is CANSKVLAGGGGEQYF. The CDR3 DNA reads as TGTGCCAACAGTAAAGTACTAGCGGGGGGGGGAGGCGAGCAGTACTTC.

V is TRBV7-4 and J is TRBJ2-3; D gene uncertain. Germline loops: CDR1 SGHVT, CDR2 SQSDAQ. V lost 3 bases to trimming and J lost 4 bases, with 5 bases between them. The CDR3 length is 12 residues. This CDR3 reads CASSFFSDTQYF. CDR3 nucleotides: TGTGCCAGCAGCTTCTTCTCAGATACGCAGTATTTT.

This clonotype came up once. One end of the junction is discordant with germline, which a read error may explain. The chain joins TRBV20-1 to TRBJ2-3; D might be TRBD2 (5 bases). Germline values: CDR1 DFQATT, CDR2 SNEGSKA (reference sequence). The CDR3 consists of 17 residues. The CDR3 reads CSAREPEGAVVTDMQYF. CDR3 coding DNA: TGCAGTGCTAGAGAACCAGAGGGCGCGGTGGTCACAGATATGCAGTATTTT.

The sample holds many counts of this clonotype. The chain recombines TRBV12-3 or TRBV12-4 with TRBJ1-5; D unclear. Trimming shortened V by 3 bases and J by 4 bases, and 4 bases separated the two germline ends. This CDR3 spans 12 amino acids. CDR3 sequence: CASSFRNQPQHF. Here the CDR3 DNA reads TGTGCCAGCAGTTTCAGGAATCAGCCCCAGCATTTT.

This sequence joins TRBV4-3 and TRBJ2-1; 12 bases are shared with TRBD2. V lost 8 bases, J lost 6 bases, and 8 bases stayed unmatched. The CDR3 runs to 15 residues. Germline V lookup: CDR1 LGHNA, CDR2 YSLEER. The CDR3 coding sequence is TGCGCCAGCGCCCCCTCTAGCGGGGGGGCCAATGAGCAGTTCTTC. As protein: CASAPSSGGANEQFF.

The rearrangement uses TRBV6-6 and TRBJ2-2, with a possible D match to TRBD2 (6 bases). CDR1 is MNHNY and CDR2 is SVGAGI in the germline V gene (reference sequence). V shed 2 bases and J shed 2 bases, with 12 bases lying between them. This CDR3 has 16 residues. The CDR3 region has the DNA TGTGCCAGCAGTTACCGTAGGGAGGTCAACACCGGGGAGCTGTTTTTT. Translated, it gives CASSYRREVNTGELFF.

This clonotype has just a few counts. This chain uses TRBV6-2 or TRBV6-3 with TRBJ2-2; the D call may be TRBD1 or TRBD2 (5 bases each). Germline V lookup: CDR1 MNHEY, CDR2 SVGEGT. The CDR3 sequence is 15 residues long. Between the trimmed V and J ends, which lost 5 bases and 2 bases, there was a span of 12 bases. Written as DNA, the CDR3 is TGTGCCAGCAGTGCAATCGGGGCAAACACCGGGGAGCTGTTTTTT. Amino acids: CASSAIGANTGELFF.

This clonotype came up many times. The chain carries TRBV7-2 and TRBJ1-1, with TRBD1 as a possible D gene (5 bases). This CDR3 spans 12 amino acids. Trimming left V 5 bases short and J 7 bases short, with 11 bases between. Germline V gene data show CDR1 as SGHTA and CDR2 as FQGNSA. The CDR3 loop is CASSAADSEAFF. DNA of the CDR3: TGTGCCAGCAGCGCCGCCGACAGTGAAGCTTTCTTT.

The table lists this clonotype with a few counts. The gene calls are TRBV12-5 and TRBJ2-2; 7 nucleotides match TRBD1. The CDR3 has 18 amino acids. The V gene's germline CDR1 is LGHNT and CDR2 FRNRAP. J lost 1 base, V lost 3 bases, and 11 bases had no gene match. CDR3 loop: CASGFLGGRGENTGELFF. The DNA for the CDR3 is TGTGCTAGTGGTTTCTTAGGGGGCAGGGGCGAGAACACCGGGGAGCTGTTTTTT.

CDR3 DNA sequence: TGTGCCAGCAGTTACTCCGGGACAGGCCAGCCCCAGCATTTT. This sequence encodes CASSYSGTGQPQHF. This sequence joins TRBV6-5 and TRBJ1-5; 8 bases map to TRBD1. CDR3 length: 14 residues. Looked up from germline, CDR1 is MNHEY and CDR2 is SVGAGI. Germline trimming cut 0 bases from V and 7 bases from J; bases unmatched to any gene: 2.

In its sample, this clonotype was seen many times. The gene calls are TRBV7-2 and TRBJ2-3; D is unresolved. Germline V gives CDR1 SGHTA, CDR2 FQGNSA. This CDR3 has 15 amino acids. The V end lost 4 bases, the J end lost 1 base, and 12 bases lay between the germline ends. This chain's CDR3 is CASSWSGVGTDTQYF. The CDR3, as DNA: TGTGCCAGCAGCTGGTCTGGGGTCGGCACAGATACGCAGTATTTT.

The chain combines TRBV4-1 with TRBJ1-5; possibly TRBD1 for D (5 bases). Germline CDR1 and CDR2: MGHRA and YSYEKL. The CDR3 loop spans 14 amino acids. Trimming pared 1 base from V and 4 bases from J, leaving 8 bases between. The CDR3 sequence: CASSQVQGNQPQHF. DNA for the CDR3: TGCGCCAGCAGCCAAGTTCAGGGAAATCAGCCCCAGCATTTT.

This clonotype was seen a few times. The V gene is TRBV7-8, the J gene TRBJ2-3, with TRBD2 identical over 7 bases. Germline assignment: CDR1 SGHVS and CDR2 FQNEAQ. The CDR3 is made up of 14 amino acids. Losses at the gene ends were 2 bases for V and 3 bases for J; bases not matched to a gene: 2. The CDR3 loop is CASSLMGGTDTQYF. The CDR3 DNA sequence: TGTGCCAGCAGCTTAATGGGGGGGACAGATACGCAGTATTTT.

This clonotype occurred many times. The V gene is TRBV7-2, the J gene TRBJ2-2; a possible D gene is TRBD2 (5 bases). CDR3 size: 14 residues. Germline V gene lookup returns CDR1 SGHTA and CDR2 FQGNSA. Trimming took 4 bases from V and 7 from J, leaving 13 bases between them. The CDR3 DNA reads as TGTGCCAGCAGCTCTGACTATTTGGGCGGGGAGCTGTTTTTT. This codes for CASSSDYLGGELFF.

This clonotype was recorded many times. V usage is TRBV27 and J usage is TRBJ2-3; a weak D match, TRBD1 (5 bases). V lost 4 bases and J lost 0, with 17 bases in between. CDR3 length equals 17 residues. Per germline, CDR1 MNHEY and CDR2 SMNVEV (reference sequence). The CDR3 loop is CASSYFPGQTSTDTQYF. The CDR3 nucleotides read TGTGCCAGCAGTTACTTTCCAGGGCAAACTAGCACAGATACGCAGTATTTT.

In this sample, this clonotype turned up a few times. The chain carries TRBV5-6 and TRBJ1-1, with D possibly TRBD1 on 5 matching bases. Per the germline V gene, CDR1 is SGHDT and CDR2 is YYEEEE. The CDR3 consists of 14 residues. The ends were cut back, 3 bases at V and 4 bases at J, with 13 bases in the middle. CDR3 amino acids: CASSYYRSATEAFF. CDR3 DNA: TGTGCCAGCAGCTACTACAGGTCCGCCACTGAAGCTTTCTTT.

This clonotype was seen more than once but under ten times. CDR3 coding DNA: TGTGCCAGCAGTTACGGAAAGGGAGGTTACAATGAGCAGTTCTTC. Protein: CASSYGKGGYNEQFF. V is TRBV6-5 and J is TRBJ2-1; D is possibly TRBD2 (6 bases). V shed 2 bases and J shed 4 bases, with 12 bases lying between them. Germline V gene lookup returns CDR1 MNHEY and CDR2 SVGAGI. There are 15 residues in the CDR3.

There are a few counts of this clonotype. The CDR3 region is CASRRNRGPQHF. CDR3 coding DNA: TGTGCCAGCAGGCGCAACAGGGGACCCCAGCATTTT. V usage is TRBV5-4 and J usage is TRBJ1-5; 7 bases align to TRBD1. V lost 5 bases, J lost 10 bases, and 6 bases stayed unmatched. Germline CDR1 is SGHNT and CDR2 is YYREEE (reference sequence). The CDR3 length is 12 residues.

About this clonotype: One end of the junction varies from germline; a read error may be responsible. The chain joins TRBV12-3 or TRBV12-4 to TRBJ1-2; 9 bases match TRBD1. The length of the CDR3 is 15 residues. The CDR3 here is CVSTEPQGAGYGYTF. The CDR3 nucleotides are TGTGTCAGCACCGAACCACAGGGGGCTGGCTATGGCTACACCTTC.